This TCR beta chain was identified in a study of a mutant IDH1 vaccine in newly diagnosed glioma. In the study overall: Initiation of the vaccine course occurred 4-6 weeks after radiotherapy alone, or alongside temozolomide cycles. Most patients had radiochemotherapy with temozolomide before enrollment; others had one alone. Study-wide results and limits: Seemingly, top peripheral T cell clonotype changes bore no relation to pseudoprogression. Across multiple MHC alleles, about 95% of patients had vaccine-induced responses.

Method: immunoSEQ multiplex PCR; TCRdb's copy keeps in-frame clones and lacks some. The sample yields tens of thousands of clones, roughly 80% seen once. This sample's time point: week 47, end of study. Doses consisted of 300 ug of mutant IDH1 20-mer peptide each, paired with topical imiquimod. The V gene's germline CDR1 is SGHKS and CDR2 YYEKEE (reference sequence). Trimming pared 4 bases from V and 3 bases from J, leaving 12 bases between. The CDR3 spans 14 residues. As concerns this clone: Its specificity is not known.

The chain links TRBV5-5 to TRBJ2-3; D ambiguous. This receptor was obtained from a man younger than 30 with glioma. Some clones in this sample may be carry-over from other donors' samples. The sequencing used PBMCs, collected from a glioma patient whose treatment included an IDH1 peptide vaccine. The DNA of the CDR3 is TGTGCCAGCAGCCCGCACCGGGTTACAGATACGCAGTATTTT. It specifies CASSPHRVTDTQYF.